This T cell receptor (beta chain) derives from a study of T cells in Graves' hyperthyroidism and ophthalmopathy. Overall study results and limits: Using 13 V-J features, a model discriminated ophthalmopathy from stable hyperthyroidism.

CDR1 is LGHNA and CDR2 is YNFKEQ in the germline V gene. The CDR3 is made up of 16 amino acids. The ends were cut back, 1 base at V and 2 bases at J, with 15 bases in the middle. RNA transcripts provided the source from which TCR beta CDR3 regions were amplified. Researchers ran a first-round RT-PCR on the TCR CDR3 using the HTBI primer set. TCRdb ran MiXCR on the multiplex PCR reads and lists one entry per CDR3 protein. The sample holds fewer than 250,000 distinct CDR3 sequences; about 24% are singletons and the top ten take 30% to 40%. Many counts were recorded for this clonotype. Its antigen is not known.

The sequence was collected from a woman in her 40s with Graves' ophthalmopathy. Sequencing was performed on blood. The V and J genes are TRBV4-2 and TRBJ2-7, with TRBD2 as a possible D gene (6 bases). CDR3 region: CASSQVGGSGTYEQYF. As DNA, the CDR3 is TGTGCCAGCAGCCAAGTCGGGGGATCGGGCACCTACGAGCAGTACTTC.